These 17 T cell receptor beta chains came from one sample sequenced in a study of T-cell reconstitution after alpha-beta-depleted transplantation in children. TCRbeta library construction was performed incorporating unique molecular identifiers. TCRdb reanalysed the PCR reads using MiXCR and keeps one entry per CDR3 protein. The sample comprises some 600,000 distinct CDR3 sequences, 10% to 15% of which are singletons, and 2% to 2.5% rests with the top ten. Here the sequenced sample was PBMCs, mostly from graft donor cells, taken 360 days after TCRalphabeta/CD19-depleted stem cell transplant. All receptors come from a male patient younger than 18 who had a stem cell transplant for acute myeloid leukemia, so the T cells may come from the graft donor.

The V call is TRBV2, the J call TRBJ2-7; D remains ambiguous. In germline, CDR1 is SNHLY, CDR2 FYNNEI. V lost 9 bases to trimming and J lost 6 bases, with 21 bases between them. The CDR3 is made up of 14 amino acids. The CDR3 bases are TGTGCCAGTCGGGTTTCGTCTTTTGGTGGCGAGCAGTACTTC. Translation: CASRVSSFGGEQYF.

This clonotype came up many times. The chain couples TRBV28 to TRBJ2-3, with 10 bases aligning to TRBD1. CDR1 and CDR2 from the germline V gene are MDHEN and SYDVKM. This CDR3 is 15 amino acids long. V shed 6 bases, J shed 1 base, and the junction held 4 bases outside the gene matches. Written as DNA, the CDR3 is TGTGCCAGCAGCTTAGGGACAGGGGGCACAGATACGCAGTATTTT. Translated, it gives CASSLGTGGTDTQYF. Drawing the rest from reference TRBV28 and TRBJ2-3, the complete variable domain is DVKVTQSSRYLVKRTGEKVFLECVQDMDHENMFWYRQDPGLGLRLIYFSYDVKMKEKGDIPEGYSVSREKKERFSLILESASTNQTSMYLCASSLGTGGTDTQYFGPGTRLTVL.

This clonotype was counted a few times. The chain recombines TRBV5-1 with TRBJ1-6; D remains ambiguous. Trimming left V 0 bases short and J 0 bases short, with 13 bases between. In germline, CDR1 is SGHRS, CDR2 YFSETQ. The CDR3 contains 18 residues. CDR3 sequence reads: CASSLGMARSSYNSPLHF. The DNA for the CDR3 is TGCGCCAGCAGCTTGGGGATGGCCCGTAGCTCCTATAATTCACCCCTCCACTTT.

This clonotype occurred a few times. J is TRBJ2-5 and V is TRBV10-3; 8 bases match TRBD1. Per the germline V gene, CDR1 is ENHRY and CDR2 is SYGVKD. The CDR3 is made up of 12 amino acids. V shed 6 bases, J shed 5 bases, and the junction held 2 bases outside the gene matches. CDR3 sequence: CAISWTGETQYF. Here the CDR3 DNA reads TGTGCCATCAGCTGGACAGGGGAGACCCAGTACTTC.

This clonotype was seen a handful of times. CDR3 nucleotide sequence: TGTGCCAGCAGCCTGGACAGGGTTACCAAAAACATTCAGTACTTC. It specifies CASSLDRVTKNIQYF. This chain joins TRBV7-8 and TRBJ2-4; TRBD1 matches at 8 bases. J gave up 2 bases and V 5 bases, and 5 bases lay outside the gene matches. CDR1 is SGHVS, CDR2 FQNEAQ, per germline. There are 15 residues in the CDR3.

This clonotype was seen ten or more times. V usage is TRBV14 and J usage is TRBJ2-1, with TRBD2 matching 11 bases. The germline CDR1 and CDR2 sequences are SGHDN and FVKESK. The CDR3 extends over 16 amino acids. The V gene end was trimmed by 3 bases and the J gene end by 8 bases; junction bases not matched to a gene: 9. The CDR3 DNA follows: TGTGCCAGCAGCCACCATGGACTAGCGGGTTGGTATGAGCAGTTCTTC. Protein: CASSHHGLAGWYEQFF.

The chain employs TRBV25-1 and TRBJ2-1; a possible D gene is TRBD1 (6 bases). The germline V gene has CDR1 MGHDK and CDR2 SYGVNS. V was trimmed by 3 bases and J by 7 bases, leaving 13 bases between them. CDR3 length: 14 residues. The CDR3 sequence is CASSEPPQGNEQFF. CDR3 nucleotide sequence: TGTGCCAGCAGTGAGCCCCCTCAGGGGAATGAGCAGTTCTTC.

This clonotype was seen a handful of times. The chain links TRBV12-3 or TRBV12-4 to TRBJ2-1; the D is unclear. With 5 bases removed from V and 6 bases from J, the gap between germline ends came to 5 bases. The CDR3 runs to 11 residues. CDR3 DNA: TGTGCCAGCAGTCCTACCAATGAGCAGTTCTTC. This gives the protein CASSPTNEQFF.

The gene calls are TRBV29-1 and TRBJ2-3; D perhaps matches TRBD1 (5 bases). CDR3 length: 12 amino acids. V was cut by 4 bases and J by 1 base, with 6 bases left in between. The germline V gene encodes CDR1 SQVTM and CDR2 ANQGSEA. The CDR3 sequence is CSVVGGTDTQYF. The CDR3 nucleotides are TGCAGCGTTGTAGGGGGCACAGATACGCAGTATTTT.

This clonotype has a count of ten or more. V is TRBV3-1 and J is TRBJ2-7; D is uncertain. V gave up 0 bases and J gave up 9 bases, with 12 bases separating them. The CDR3 loop spans 13 amino acids. Germline V gives CDR1 LGHDT, CDR2 YNNKEL (reference sequence). The DNA of the CDR3 is TGTGCCAGCAGCCAAGAGACACCACGGAGGCAGTACTTC. It specifies CASSQETPRRQYF.

This clonotype showed up just a few times. The chain uses TRBV6-5 and TRBJ2-3; D not certain. Trimming stripped 0 bases from V and 0 bases from J, with 10 bases between. This CDR3 region has 16 residues. Germline CDR1 reads MNHEY; CDR2 reads SVGAGI. Here the CDR3 reads CASSYSSWLSTDTQYF. CDR3 in DNA: TGTGCCAGCAGTTACTCCTCCTGGCTCAGCACAGATACGCAGTATTTT.

The chain carries TRBV20-1 and TRBJ2-1, with TRBD2 as a possible D gene (6 bases). The CDR3 is 12 residues long. Germline V lookup: CDR1 DFQATT, CDR2 SNEGSKA (reference sequence). V was cut by 2 bases and J by 14 bases, with 16 bases left in between. The CDR3 sequence is CSARYSAGLKFF. The CDR3 nucleotides are TGCAGTGCTAGATATTCGGCGGGACTCAAGTTCTTC.

This chain joins TRBV11-2 and TRBJ2-2; no reliable D call. Trimming left V 2 bases short and J 7 bases short, with 20 bases between. This CDR3 spans 17 amino acids. CDR1 is SGHAT, CDR2 FQNNGV, per germline. CDR3 nucleotide sequence: TGTGCCAGCAGCTTACATCCTCCTGCTTCCTTTCTCGGGGAGCTGTTTTTT. It codes for CASSLHPPASFLGELFF.

This clonotype was observed at least ten times. At one boundary the junction diverges from the germline segment, which might be a read error. The CDR3 DNA follows: TGTGCCAGCAGCCTTGGACTAGCGGGAGGGCCGAACAATGAGCAGTTCTTC. Residues: CASSLGLAGGPNNEQFF. This chain uses TRBV5-1 with TRBJ2-1, with 15 bases that match TRBD2. CDR1 and CDR2 (germline): SGHRS, YFSETQ. CDR3 size: 17 residues.

This chain links TRBV12-3 or TRBV12-4 with TRBJ2-1, with TRBD2 as a possible D gene (5 bases). Trimming shortened V by 4 bases and J by 5 bases, and 12 bases separated the two germline ends. The CDR3 consists of 14 residues. CDR3 sequence (DNA): TGTGCCAGCAGTTACAGCGGAGGCCACAATGAGCAGTTCTTC. Translating it yields CASSYSGGHNEQFF.

CDR3 sequence (DNA): TGTGCCTGGAGCCCACCTCGGCCAACATGGACCGGGGAGCTGTTTTTT. Translating gives CAWSPPRPTWTGELFF. J is TRBJ2-2 and V is TRBV30; D not certain. This CDR3 contains 16 residues. V was trimmed by 3 bases and J by 5 bases, leaving 19 bases between them. Germline V gene sequence: CDR1 GTSNPN, CDR2 SVGIG (reference sequence).

This rearrangement joins TRBV3-1 to TRBJ1-4; D remains unclear. There are 17 residues in the CDR3. Looked up from germline, CDR1 is LGHDT and CDR2 is YNNKEL (reference sequence). Trimming took 0 bases from V and 8 from J, leaving 19 bases between them. The CDR3 loop is CASSQDWRRHFGEKLFF. The CDR3 DNA follows: TGTGCCAGCAGCCAAGATTGGAGGCGCCATTTTGGGGAAAAACTGTTTTTT.